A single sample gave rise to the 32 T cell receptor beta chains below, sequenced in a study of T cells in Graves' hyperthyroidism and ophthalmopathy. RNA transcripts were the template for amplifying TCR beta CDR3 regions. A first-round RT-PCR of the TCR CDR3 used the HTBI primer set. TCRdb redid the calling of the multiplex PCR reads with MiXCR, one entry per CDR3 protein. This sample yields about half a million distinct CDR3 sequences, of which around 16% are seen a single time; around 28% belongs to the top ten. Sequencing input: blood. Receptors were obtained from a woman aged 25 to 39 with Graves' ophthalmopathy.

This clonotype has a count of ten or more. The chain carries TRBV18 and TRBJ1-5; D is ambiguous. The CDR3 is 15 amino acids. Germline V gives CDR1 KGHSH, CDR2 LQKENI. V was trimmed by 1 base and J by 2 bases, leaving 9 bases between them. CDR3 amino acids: CASSPLGHGNQPQHF. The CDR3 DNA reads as TGTGCCAGCTCACCACTTGGGCACGGCAATCAGCCCCAGCATTTT.

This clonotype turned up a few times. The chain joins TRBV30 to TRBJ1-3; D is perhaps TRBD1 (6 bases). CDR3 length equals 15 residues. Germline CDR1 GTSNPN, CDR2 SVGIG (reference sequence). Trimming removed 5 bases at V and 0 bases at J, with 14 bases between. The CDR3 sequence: CAWARTATSGNTIYF. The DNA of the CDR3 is TGTGCCTGGGCCCGGACAGCGACCTCTGGAAACACCATATATTTT.

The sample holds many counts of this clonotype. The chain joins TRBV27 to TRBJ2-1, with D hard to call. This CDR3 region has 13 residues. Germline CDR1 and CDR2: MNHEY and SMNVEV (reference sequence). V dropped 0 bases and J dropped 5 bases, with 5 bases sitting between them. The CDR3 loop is CASSLSMNNEQFF. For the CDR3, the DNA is TGTGCCAGCAGTTTATCGATGAACAATGAGCAGTTCTTC.

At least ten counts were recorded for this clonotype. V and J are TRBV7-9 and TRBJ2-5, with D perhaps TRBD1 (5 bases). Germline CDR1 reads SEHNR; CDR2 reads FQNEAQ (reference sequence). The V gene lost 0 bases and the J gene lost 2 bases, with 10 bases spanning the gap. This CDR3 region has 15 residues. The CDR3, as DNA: TGTGCCAGCAGCTTAGCTGTGGGGCGGCAAGAGACCCAGTACTTC. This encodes CASSLAVGRQETQYF.

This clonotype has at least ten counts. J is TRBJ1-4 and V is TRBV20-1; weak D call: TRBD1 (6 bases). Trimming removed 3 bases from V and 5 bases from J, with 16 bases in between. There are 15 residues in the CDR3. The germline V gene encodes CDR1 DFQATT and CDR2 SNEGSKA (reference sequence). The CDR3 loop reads CSASSGGAQNEKLFF. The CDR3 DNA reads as TGCAGTGCTAGCTCGGGGGGCGCCCAAAATGAAAAACTGTTTTTT.

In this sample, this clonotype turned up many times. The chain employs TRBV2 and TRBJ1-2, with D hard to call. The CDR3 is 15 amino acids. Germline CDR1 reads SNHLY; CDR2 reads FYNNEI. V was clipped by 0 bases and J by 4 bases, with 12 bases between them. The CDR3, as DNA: TGTGCCAGCAGTGAAGCTCCCCAGCTACCCTATGGCTACACCTTC. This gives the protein CASSEAPQLPYGYTF.

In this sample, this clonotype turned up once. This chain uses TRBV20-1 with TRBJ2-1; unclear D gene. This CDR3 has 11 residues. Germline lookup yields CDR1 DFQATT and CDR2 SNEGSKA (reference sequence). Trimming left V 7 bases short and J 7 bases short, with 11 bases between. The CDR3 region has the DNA TGCAGTGGATTCTGGCAGAATGAGCAGTTCTTC. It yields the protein CSGFWQNEQFF.

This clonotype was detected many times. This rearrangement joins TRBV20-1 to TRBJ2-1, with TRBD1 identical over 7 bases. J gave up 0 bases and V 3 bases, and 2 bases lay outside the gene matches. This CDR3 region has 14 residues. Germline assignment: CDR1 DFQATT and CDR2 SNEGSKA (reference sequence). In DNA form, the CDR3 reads TGCAGTGCTAGGGGGGACAGCTCCTACAATGAGCAGTTCTTC. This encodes CSARGDSSYNEQFF.

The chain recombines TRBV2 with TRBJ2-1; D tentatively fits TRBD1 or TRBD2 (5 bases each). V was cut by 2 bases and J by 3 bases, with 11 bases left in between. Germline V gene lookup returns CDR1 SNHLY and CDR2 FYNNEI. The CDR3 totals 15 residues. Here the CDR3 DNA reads TGTGCCAGCAGTGAAACGGGACCACTCTACAATGAGCAGTTCTTC. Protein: CASSETGPLYNEQFF.

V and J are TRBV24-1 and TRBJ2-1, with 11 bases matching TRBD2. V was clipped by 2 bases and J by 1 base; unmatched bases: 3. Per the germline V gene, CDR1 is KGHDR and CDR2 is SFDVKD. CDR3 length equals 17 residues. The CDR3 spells CATSDWGLADSYNEQFF. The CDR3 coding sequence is TGTGCCACCAGTGATTGGGGACTAGCGGATTCCTACAATGAGCAGTTCTTC.

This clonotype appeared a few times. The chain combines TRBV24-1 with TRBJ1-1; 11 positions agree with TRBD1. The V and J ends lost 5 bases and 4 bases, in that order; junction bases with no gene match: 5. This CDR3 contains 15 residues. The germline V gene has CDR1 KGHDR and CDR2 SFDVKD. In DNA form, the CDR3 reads TGTGCCACCAGTGCGTCCGGGACAGGGGGCACTGAAGCTTTCTTT. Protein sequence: CATSASGTGGTEAFF.

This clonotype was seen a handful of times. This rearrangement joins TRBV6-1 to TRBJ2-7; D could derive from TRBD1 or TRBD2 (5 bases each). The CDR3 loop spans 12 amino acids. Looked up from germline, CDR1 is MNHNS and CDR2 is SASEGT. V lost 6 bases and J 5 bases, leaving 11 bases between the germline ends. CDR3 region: CASSGALNEQYF. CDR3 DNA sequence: TGTGCCAGCAGCGGGGCATTGAACGAGCAGTACTTC.

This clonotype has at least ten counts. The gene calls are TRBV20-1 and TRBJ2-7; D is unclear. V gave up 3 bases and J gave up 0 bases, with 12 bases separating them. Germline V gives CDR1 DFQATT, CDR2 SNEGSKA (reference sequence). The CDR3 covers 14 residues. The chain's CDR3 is CSASWAVNSYEQYF. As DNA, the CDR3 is TGCAGTGCTAGTTGGGCAGTTAACTCCTACGAGCAGTACTTC.

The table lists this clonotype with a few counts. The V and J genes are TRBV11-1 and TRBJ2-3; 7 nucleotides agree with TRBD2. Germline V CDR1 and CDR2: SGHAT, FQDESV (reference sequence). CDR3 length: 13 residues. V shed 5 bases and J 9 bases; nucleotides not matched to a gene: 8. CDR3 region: CASSALGGVTQYF. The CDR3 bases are TGTGCCAGCAGCGCCCTGGGGGGGGTGACGCAGTATTTT.

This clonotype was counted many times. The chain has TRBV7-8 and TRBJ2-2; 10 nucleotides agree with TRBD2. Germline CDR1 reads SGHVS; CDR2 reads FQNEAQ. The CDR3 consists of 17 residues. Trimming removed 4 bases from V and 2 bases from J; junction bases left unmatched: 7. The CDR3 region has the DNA TGTGCCAGCAGCTCCGCTACTAGCGGGATCAACACCGGGGAGCTGTTTTTT. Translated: CASSSATSGINTGELFF. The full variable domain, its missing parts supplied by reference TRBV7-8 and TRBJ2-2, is GAGVSQSPRYKVAKRGQDVALRCDPISGHVSLFWYQQALGQGPEFLTYFQNEAQLDKSGLPSDRFFAERPEGSVSTLKIQRTQQEDSAVYLCASSSATSGINTGELFFGEGSRLTVL.

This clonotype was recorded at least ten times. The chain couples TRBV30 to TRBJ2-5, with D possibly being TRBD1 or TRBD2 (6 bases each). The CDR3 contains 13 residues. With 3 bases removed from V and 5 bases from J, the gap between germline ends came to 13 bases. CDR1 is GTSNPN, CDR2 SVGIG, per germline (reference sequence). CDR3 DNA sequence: TGTGCCTGGAGGTTAGGAGGGGGTGAGACCCAGTACTTC. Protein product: CAWRLGGGETQYF.

CDR3 DNA sequence: TGTGCCAGCAGCGTAGAGGGCAGGCTTCCCTACGAGCAGTACTTC. Translation gives CASSVEGRLPYEQYF. The V and J genes are TRBV9 and TRBJ2-7; D is unclear. The CDR3 has 15 amino acids. V gave up 0 bases and J gave up 2 bases, with 12 bases separating them. In germline, CDR1 is SGDLS, CDR2 YYNGEE.

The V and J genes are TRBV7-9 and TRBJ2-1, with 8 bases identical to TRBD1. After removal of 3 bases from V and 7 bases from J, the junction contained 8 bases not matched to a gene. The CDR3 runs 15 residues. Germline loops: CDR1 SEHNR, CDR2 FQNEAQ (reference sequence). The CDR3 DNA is TGTGCCAGCAGCTTTCAGAGGACAGGGAATAATGAGCAGTTCTTC. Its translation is CASSFQRTGNNEQFF.

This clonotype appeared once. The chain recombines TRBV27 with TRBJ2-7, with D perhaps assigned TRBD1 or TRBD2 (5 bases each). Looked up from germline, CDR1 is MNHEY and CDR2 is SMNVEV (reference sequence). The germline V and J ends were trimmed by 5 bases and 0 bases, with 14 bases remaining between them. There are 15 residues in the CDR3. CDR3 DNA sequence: TGTGCCAGCAGTCCGATGGGGACGGTCTCCTACGAGCAGTACTTC. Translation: CASSPMGTVSYEQYF.

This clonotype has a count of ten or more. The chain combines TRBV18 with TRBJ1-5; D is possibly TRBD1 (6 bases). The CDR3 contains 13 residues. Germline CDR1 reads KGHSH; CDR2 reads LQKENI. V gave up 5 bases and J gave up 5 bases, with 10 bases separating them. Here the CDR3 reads CASSVDSDQPQHF. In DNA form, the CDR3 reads TGTGCCAGCTCAGTGGACAGTGATCAGCCCCAGCATTTT.

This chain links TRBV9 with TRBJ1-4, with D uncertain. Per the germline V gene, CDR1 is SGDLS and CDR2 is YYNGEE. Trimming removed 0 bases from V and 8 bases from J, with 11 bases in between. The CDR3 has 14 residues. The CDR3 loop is CASSVEGFGEKLFF. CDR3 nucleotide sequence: TGTGCCAGCAGCGTAGAGGGTTTTGGCGAAAAACTGTTTTTT.

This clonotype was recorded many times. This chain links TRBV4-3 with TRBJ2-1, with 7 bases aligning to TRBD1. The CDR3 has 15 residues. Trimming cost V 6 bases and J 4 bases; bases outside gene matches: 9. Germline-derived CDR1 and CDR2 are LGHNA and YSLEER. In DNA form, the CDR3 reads TGCGCCAGCAGTGAAAGCAGGGGGATTTACAATGAGCAGTTCTTC. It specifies CASSESRGIYNEQFF.

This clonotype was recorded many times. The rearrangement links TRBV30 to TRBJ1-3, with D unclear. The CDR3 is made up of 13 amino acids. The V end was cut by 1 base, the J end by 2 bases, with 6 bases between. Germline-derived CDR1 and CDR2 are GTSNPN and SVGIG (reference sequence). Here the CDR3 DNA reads TGTGCCTGGAGTGGGGTGGCTGGAAACACCATATATTTT. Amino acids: CAWSGVAGNTIYF.

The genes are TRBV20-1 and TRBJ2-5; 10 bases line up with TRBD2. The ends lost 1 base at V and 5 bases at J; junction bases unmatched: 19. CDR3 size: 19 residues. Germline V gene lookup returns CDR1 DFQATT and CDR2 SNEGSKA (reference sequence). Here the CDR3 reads CSARVLGAGGPGVGETQYF. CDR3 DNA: TGCAGTGCTAGAGTGTTGGGAGCGGGAGGGCCCGGTGTTGGGGAGACCCAGTACTTC.

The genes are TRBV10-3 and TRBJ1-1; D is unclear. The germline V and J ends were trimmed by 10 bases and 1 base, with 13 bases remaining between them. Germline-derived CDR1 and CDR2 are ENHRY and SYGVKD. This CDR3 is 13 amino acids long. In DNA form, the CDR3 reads TGTGCCACCGCTCCCGTGAGGAACACTGAAGCTTTCTTT. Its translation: CATAPVRNTEAFF.

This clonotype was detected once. The CDR3 here is CASSYSADYEQYF. In DNA, the CDR3 is TGTGCCAGCAGTTACTCTGCCGACTACGAGCAGTACTTC. The V call is TRBV6-6, the J call TRBJ2-7; D gene unclear. Per the germline V gene, CDR1 is MNHNY and CDR2 is SVGAGI (reference sequence). This CDR3 has 13 amino acids. Trimming removed 0 bases at V and 3 bases at J, with 6 bases between.

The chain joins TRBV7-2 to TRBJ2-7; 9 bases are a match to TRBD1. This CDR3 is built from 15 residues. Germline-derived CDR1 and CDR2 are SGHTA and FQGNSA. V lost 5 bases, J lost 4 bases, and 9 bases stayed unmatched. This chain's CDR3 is CASSIRTGVMYEQYF. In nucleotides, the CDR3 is TGTGCCAGCAGCATACGGACAGGGGTAATGTACGAGCAGTACTTC. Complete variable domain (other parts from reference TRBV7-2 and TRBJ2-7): GAGVSQSPSNKVTEKGKDVELRCDPISGHTALYWYRQSLGQGLEFLIYFQGNSAPDKSGLPSDRFSAERTGGSVSTLTIQRTQQEDSAVYLCASSIRTGVMYEQYFGPGTRLTVT.

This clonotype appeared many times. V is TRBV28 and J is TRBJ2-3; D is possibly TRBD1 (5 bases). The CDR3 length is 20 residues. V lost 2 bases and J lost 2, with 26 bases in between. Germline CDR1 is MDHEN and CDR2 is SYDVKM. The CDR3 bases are TGTGCCAGCAGTTTAAGGGGTTGGACCGACAGTAAATACTCCACAGATACGCAGTATTTT. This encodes CASSLRGWTDSKYSTDTQYF.

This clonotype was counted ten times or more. The CDR3 sequence: CATSGGSYVGGETQYF. In nucleotides, the CDR3 is TGTGCCACTTCAGGAGGAAGCTACGTCGGGGGTGAGACCCAGTACTTC. This chain joins TRBV24-1 and TRBJ2-5, with D perhaps TRBD2 (6 bases). Germline-derived CDR1 and CDR2 are KGHDR and SFDVKD. The ends were cut back, 10 bases at V and 5 bases at J, with 25 bases in the middle. The CDR3 runs 16 residues.

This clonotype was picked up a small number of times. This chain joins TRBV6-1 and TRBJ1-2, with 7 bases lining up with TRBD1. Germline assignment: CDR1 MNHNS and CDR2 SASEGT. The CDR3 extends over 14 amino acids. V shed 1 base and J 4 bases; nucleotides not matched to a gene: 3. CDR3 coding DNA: TGTGCCAGCAGTGAAGGCGGGACAGCCTATGGCTACACCTTC. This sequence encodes CASSEGGTAYGYTF.

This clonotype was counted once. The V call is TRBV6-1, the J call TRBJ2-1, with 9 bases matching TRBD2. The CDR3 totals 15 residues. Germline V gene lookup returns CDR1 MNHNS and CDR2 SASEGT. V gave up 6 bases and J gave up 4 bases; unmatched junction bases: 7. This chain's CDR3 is CASSPSGVPYNEQFF. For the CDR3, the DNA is TGTGCCAGCAGCCCTAGCGGGGTCCCGTACAATGAGCAGTTCTTC.

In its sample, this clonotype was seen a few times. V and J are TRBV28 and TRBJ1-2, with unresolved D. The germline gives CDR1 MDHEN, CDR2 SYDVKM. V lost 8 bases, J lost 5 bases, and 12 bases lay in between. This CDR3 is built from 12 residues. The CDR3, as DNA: TGTGCCAGCTTACAACATCCGTATGGCTACACCTTC. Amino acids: CASLQHPYGYTF.